The 10 T cell receptor beta chains listed next were all sequenced from one sample in a study of blood T cells in healthy people across ages (dated by TCRdb to 2013 to 2016). The library was obtained by 5' RACE. Sequencing was carried out with an Illumina HiSeq 2500. A second roughly 7 to 11 cycle PCR used a sample-barcoded 5' primer and a J-beta primer mix. The public reads were reprocessed in TCRdb via fastp at Q25 and MiXCR, keeping in-frame beta chains. Every distinct CDR3 protein forms one entry, paired with its most common genes and DNA. The sample table records under 1,000,000 distinct CDR3 sequences; more than 35% of these occur just once. 15% to 20% of the sample is held by the ten biggest clonotypes. The sequencing input was blood. The receptors here all came from a man of 80 years or more in good health.

There are a few counts of this clonotype. The chain has TRBV6-6 and TRBJ2-1; a possible D gene is TRBD1 (5 bases). The germline CDR1 and CDR2 sequences are MNHNY and SVGAGI (reference sequence). The CDR3 is 14 amino acids. Trimming removed 6 bases at V and 0 bases at J, with 9 bases between. The CDR3 DNA reads TGTGCCAGCAGGAACAGGAGCTCCTACAATGAGCAGTTCTTC. It codes for CASRNRSSYNEQFF.

This sequence joins TRBV27 and TRBJ2-7; 10 positions agree with TRBD2. Germline V lookup: CDR1 MNHEY, CDR2 SMNVEV (reference sequence). V gave up 5 bases and J gave up 3 bases; unmatched junction bases: 7. The CDR3 has 15 residues. CDR3 nucleotide sequence: TGTGCCAGCAGTACCGGACTAGCGGACGTCTACGAGCAGTACTTC. This sequence encodes CASSTGLADVYEQYF.

The CDR3 loop reads CASSQHRVPNNEQFF. CDR3 DNA sequence: TGTGCCAGCAGCCAACACAGGGTACCCAACAATGAGCAGTTCTTC. The chain joins TRBV14 to TRBJ2-1, with D perhaps TRBD1 (6 bases). The CDR3 extends over 15 amino acids. V lost 2 bases and J 5 bases, leaving 13 bases between the germline ends. Germline values: CDR1 SGHDN, CDR2 FVKESK.

The gene calls are TRBV4-2 and TRBJ2-4; TRBD2 matches 14 bases. The closer fit of TRBJ2-7 to the DNA end suggests the J call may be wrong. The CDR3 extends over 17 amino acids. CDR1 is LGHNA and CDR2 is YNFKEQ in the germline V gene. CDR3 nucleotide sequence: TGTGCCAGCAGCCAAGCCCAGACTAGCGGGGGGGAGTACGAGCAGTACTTC. It codes for CASSQAQTSGGEYEQYF.

V and J are TRBV6-4 and TRBJ2-3, with 9 bases lining up with TRBD1. The germline gives CDR1 MRHNA, CDR2 SNTAGT. The J segment lost 5 bases and the V segment lost 4 bases, leaving 4 bases of the junction unmatched. The CDR3 consists of 14 residues. CDR3 sequence (DNA): TGTGCCAGCAGTGGGGGACAGGGAAAAGATACGCAGTATTTT. Translated: CASSGGQGKDTQYF.

The V call is TRBV29-1, the J call TRBJ2-7; 14 positions match TRBD2. The CDR3 covers 12 residues. Germline values: CDR1 SQVTM, CDR2 ANQGSEA. Trimming took 7 bases from V and 9 from J; bases not matched to a gene: 5. The DNA for the CDR3 is TGCAGCGGGCGGGGACTAGCGGGAGTGCAGTACTTC. As protein: CSGRGLAGVQYF.

The rearrangement uses TRBV18 and TRBJ2-1; maybe TRBD1 (6 bases). Germline V gene sequence: CDR1 KGHSH, CDR2 LQKENI. CDR3 size: 12 residues. Trimming removed 3 bases from V and 15 bases from J, with 15 bases in between. In nucleotides, the CDR3 is TGTGCCAGCTCACCGCCCAGGGGACCGGTGTTCTTC. Amino acids: CASSPPRGPVFF.

The V gene is TRBV29-1, the J gene TRBJ2-7; weak D call: TRBD1 (5 bases). V was cut by 7 bases and J by 4 bases, with 14 bases left in between. CDR3 length equals 12 residues. Germline assignment: CDR1 SQVTM and CDR2 ANQGSEA. DNA for the CDR3: TGCAGCGCTTATCAGGGTTCGTACGAGCAGTACTTC. Its translation: CSAYQGSYEQYF.

The chain carries TRBV10-3 and TRBJ2-5; 11 bases agree with TRBD2. The J call is uncertain, as TRBJ2-7 better fits the DNA end. Germline V gene data show CDR1 as ENHRY and CDR2 as SYGVKD. The CDR3 spans 15 residues. CDR3 nucleotides: TGTGCCACCGTTATCGGACTAGCGGGCTCCTACGAGCAGTACTTC. Residues: CATVIGLAGSYEQYF.

The chain has TRBV7-2 and TRBJ2-1; D is perhaps TRBD1 or TRBD2 (6 bases each). The CDR3 is 15 amino acids. Germline-derived CDR1 and CDR2 are SGHTA and FQGNSA. Trimming cost V 5 bases and J 8 bases, with 19 bases left between them. CDR3 residues: CASSNSRGAGHEQFF. The CDR3 region has the DNA TGTGCCAGCAGCAACTCTAGGGGGGCGGGCCATGAGCAGTTCTTC.